One sample yielded the 13 T cell receptor beta chains listed below, sequenced in a study of blood T cells in healthy people across ages. Through a sample-barcoded 5' primer and a J-beta primer mix, a second PCR was run for about 7 to 12 cycles. TCRdb analysed the 5' RACE reads with MiXCR anew, one entry per CDR3 protein. The sample has about 1.6 million distinct CDR3 sequences; 34% are singletons. Source material: blood. These TCRs come from a woman between 25 and 40 years old in good health.

The rearrangement uses TRBV2 and TRBJ2-4; 7 nucleotides align to TRBD2. The CDR3 is 10 residues long. Germline-derived CDR1 and CDR2 are SNHLY and FYNNEI. With 8 bases clipped from V and 12 bases from J, the junction kept 4 bases outside the gene matches. CDR3 protein: CASRGDYQYF. CDR3 in DNA: TGTGCCAGCCGGGGGGACTATCAGTACTTC. The full variable domain, its missing parts supplied by reference TRBV2 and TRBJ2-4, is EPEVTQTPSHQVTQMGQEVILRCVPISNHLYFYWYRQILGQKVEFLVSFYNNEISEKSEIFDDQFSVERPDGSNFTLKIRSTKLEDSAMYFCASRGDYQYFGAGTRLSVL.

This clonotype was seen only a few times. V is TRBV9 and J is TRBJ2-3, with D uncertain. CDR1 is SGDLS, CDR2 YYNGEE, per germline. The germline V and J ends were trimmed by 1 base and 0 bases, with 6 bases remaining between them. This CDR3 is built from 14 residues. This chain's CDR3 is CASSVSVSTDTQYF. The DNA of the CDR3 is TGTGCCAGCAGCGTATCGGTCAGCACAGATACGCAGTATTTT.

The rearrangement uses TRBV7-9 and TRBJ2-7; 10 bases fit TRBD1. Per germline, CDR1 SEHNR and CDR2 FQNEAQ (reference sequence). J was trimmed by 1 base and V by 5 bases; bases with no gene match: 11. This CDR3 comprises 17 residues. The CDR3 region is CASSPYSGTGESYEQYF. Written as DNA, the CDR3 is TGTGCCAGCAGCCCGTACTCCGGGACAGGGGAATCCTACGAGCAGTACTTC.

This clonotype was recorded at least ten times. The J gene is TRBJ2-3, the V gene TRBV4-1; TRBD1 aligns across 9 bases. The CDR3 covers 17 residues. CDR1 and CDR2 from the germline V gene are MGHRA and YSYEKL. Losses at the gene ends were 4 bases for V and 4 bases for J; bases not matched to a gene: 12. The CDR3 nucleotides read TGCGCCAGCAGCCCCAAGATACCGGGACAGGGACCAGATACGCAGTATTTT. Translated: CASSPKIPGQGPDTQYF.

A few counts support this clonotype. This chain joins TRBV5-1 and TRBJ2-1; TRBD2 agrees at 8 bases. Germline assignment: CDR1 SGHRS and CDR2 YFSETQ. CDR3 size: 15 residues. J gave up 7 bases and V 1 base, and 7 bases lay outside the gene matches. The CDR3 DNA is TGCGCCAGCAGCTTGACTGGGACTAGGACAAATGAGCAGTTCTTC. Translation: CASSLTGTRTNEQFF.

The chain employs TRBV11-1 and TRBJ1-1; TRBD1 matches 8 bases. The length of the CDR3 is 13 residues. V lost 4 bases to trimming and J lost 4 bases; unmatched junction nucleotides: 2. Germline lookup yields CDR1 SGHAT and CDR2 FQDESV (reference sequence). CDR3 sequence reads: CASSSQGVTEAFF. For the CDR3, the DNA is TGTGCCAGCAGCTCACAGGGGGTCACTGAAGCTTTCTTT.

In DNA, the CDR3 is TGCGCCAGCGGACTAGCGGGAGTAGGAGAGCAGTACTTC. Translating it yields CASGLAGVGEQYF. The rearrangement joins TRBV10-2 to TRBJ2-7; TRBD2 matches 13 bases. Germline trimming cut 8 bases from V and 7 bases from J; bases unmatched to any gene: 5. Germline V gene data show CDR1 as WSHSY and CDR2 as SAAADI. The CDR3 runs 13 residues.

Comments on this clonotype: Here the CDR3 omits its conserved ending phenylalanine or tryptophan, so a read error is the likely source. V is TRBV7-2 and J is TRBJ2-3, with D uncertain. Germline assignment: CDR1 SGHTA and CDR2 FQGNSA. Trimming took 5 bases from V and 0 from J, leaving 12 bases between them. The CDR3 has 15 amino acids. The CDR3, as DNA: TGTGCCAGCAGCCTTGACCCTTTTAGCACAGATACGCAGTATTGT. It is translated as CASSLDPFSTDTQYC.

On this clonotype itself: One junction end does not reproduce the germline sequence, and a read error may be involved. This rearrangement joins TRBV9 to TRBJ1-5; TRBD1 agrees at 8 bases. The CDR3 totals 15 residues. Germline loops: CDR1 SGDLS, CDR2 YYNGEE. DNA of the CDR3: TGTGCCAGCAGCGCGGGACAGGCTAGCACTCAGCCCCAGCATTTT. Amino acids: CASSAGQASTQPQHF.

V usage is TRBV4-2 and J usage is TRBJ1-1, with D possibly matching TRBD1 (6 bases). The CDR3 spans 15 residues. Germline assignment: CDR1 LGHNA and CDR2 YNFKEQ. The V end lost 1 base, the J end lost 3 bases, and 12 bases lay between the germline ends. The CDR3 sequence is CASSQAINRDTEAFF. The CDR3 bases are TGTGCCAGCAGCCAAGCTATTAACAGGGACACTGAAGCTTTCTTT.

The chain is built from TRBV12-3 or TRBV12-4 and TRBJ2-7; possible D gene TRBD2, 6 bases. Trimming pared 2 bases from V and 6 bases from J, leaving 11 bases between. This CDR3 is built from 13 residues. The CDR3 DNA follows: TGTGCCAGCAGTTTATTGCGGGGTACCGAGCAGTACTTC. Protein sequence: CASSLLRGTEQYF.

This clonotype occurred many times. The chain joins TRBV4-2 to TRBJ2-5; D might be TRBD1 (5 bases). CDR3 length equals 17 residues. CDR1 and CDR2 from the germline V gene are LGHNA and YNFKEQ. V dropped 0 bases and J dropped 7 bases, with 21 bases sitting between them. CDR3 DNA sequence: TGTGCCAGCAGCCAAGATGAAACAGGCAGTATCAGTGGGACCCAGTACTTC. Translating gives CASSQDETGSISGTQYF.

This clonotype was picked up many times. The J gene is TRBJ1-2, the V gene TRBV4-1, with 12 bases matching TRBD1. The V gene end was trimmed by 4 bases and the J gene end by 3 bases; junction bases not matched to a gene: 12. Looked up from germline, CDR1 is MGHRA and CDR2 is YSYEKL. The CDR3 runs 18 residues. The DNA of the CDR3 is TGCGCCAGCAGCCCCCTGGGAGGGACAGGGGGCGCCGACTATGGCTACACCTTC. It codes for CASSPLGGTGGADYGYTF.